This T cell receptor (beta chain) came from a study of CD8 T cells in ankylosing spondylitis. Study-wide findings and caveats: Some motif variants were previously reported in reactive arthritis synovial fluid and blood. One TCR beta motif, made up of eight highly homologous variants, appeared characteristic of ankylosing spondylitis blood.

Germline CDR1 reads KGHSH; CDR2 reads LQKENI. The CDR3 covers 15 residues. Trimming left V 2 bases short and J 1 base short, with 10 bases between. The sample holds many counts of this clonotype. The antigen remains undetermined. TCRdb processed the 5' RACE reads anew with MiXCR; each CDR3 protein has one entry. There are about 840,000 distinct CDR3 sequences in the sample; approximately 10% occur only once, and less than 0.65% lies in the top ten. The receptor's source is a male donor with ankylosing spondylitis. The sequenced sample consisted of blood, either unsorted or a sorted T cell fraction (not recorded which). J is TRBJ2-3 and V is TRBV18; possibly TRBD1 for D (6 bases). CDR3 in amino acids: CASSPTRTGTDTQYF. The DNA for the CDR3 is TGTGCCAGCTCACCAACCAGGACAGGCACAGATACGCAGTATTTT.